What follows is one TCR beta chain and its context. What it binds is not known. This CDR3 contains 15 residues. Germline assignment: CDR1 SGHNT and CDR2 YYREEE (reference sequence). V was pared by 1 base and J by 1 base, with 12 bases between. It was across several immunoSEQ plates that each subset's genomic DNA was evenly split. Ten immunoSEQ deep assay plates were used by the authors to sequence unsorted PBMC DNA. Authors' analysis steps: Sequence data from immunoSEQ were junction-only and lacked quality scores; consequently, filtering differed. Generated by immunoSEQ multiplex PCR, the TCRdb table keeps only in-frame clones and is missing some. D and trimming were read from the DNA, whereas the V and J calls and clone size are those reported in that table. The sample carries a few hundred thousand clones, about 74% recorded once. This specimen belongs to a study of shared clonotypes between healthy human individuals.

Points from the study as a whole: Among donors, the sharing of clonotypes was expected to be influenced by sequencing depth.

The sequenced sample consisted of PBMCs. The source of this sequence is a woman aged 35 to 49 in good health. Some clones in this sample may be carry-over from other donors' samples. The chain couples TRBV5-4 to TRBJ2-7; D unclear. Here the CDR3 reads CASSLTQAPSYEQYF. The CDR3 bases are TGTGCCAGCAGCTTGACTCAGGCACCGTCCTACGAGCAGTACTTC.